Each of the 9 T cell receptor beta chains below was sequenced from the same sample in a study of T cells in Graves' hyperthyroidism and ophthalmopathy. Regions amplified from RNA transcripts were the TCR beta CDR3 regions. Carried out on the TCR CDR3, a first-round RT-PCR used the HTBI primer set. TCRdb processed the multiplex PCR reads anew with MiXCR; each CDR3 protein has one entry. The data show some 300,000 distinct CDR3 sequences, with approximately 15% seen just once and approximately 33% held by the top ten. Sequenced: blood. The receptors shown here come from a man aged 30 to 45 with Graves' hyperthyroidism.

Worth noting for this clonotype: A much larger clone differs by one base, so this may be a read error. The chain uses TRBV18 and TRBJ1-1; TRBD1 matches 7 bases. This CDR3 has 16 amino acids. Germline CDR1 reads KGHSH; CDR2 reads LQKENI. DNA of the CDR3: TGTGCCAGCTCACCACTTTCGGGACAGATGAACGCTGAAGCTTTCTTT. Amino acids: CASSPLSGQMNAEAFF.

This clonotype was seen many times. This chain uses TRBV11-2 with TRBJ1-3, with D possibly TRBD1 on 5 matching bases. Germline CDR1 and CDR2: SGHAT and FQNNGV. The CDR3 is 17 amino acids. V lost 3 bases and J 1 base, leaving 16 bases between the germline ends. The CDR3 reads CASSFLGTVVSGNTIYF. The CDR3 nucleotides read TGTGCCAGCAGCTTCTTGGGGACCGTAGTTTCTGGAAACACCATATATTTT.

This clonotype has only a few counts. The chain joins TRBV10-3 to TRBJ2-1, with 9 bases lining up with TRBD2. From germline, CDR1 is ENHRY and CDR2 SYGVKD. The trim removed 5 bases at V and 0 bases at J, leaving 14 bases unmatched. CDR3 length equals 19 residues. The CDR3 DNA is TGTGCCATCAGTTCGACGGCTAGCGGGACTAGGTACTCCTACAATGAGCAGTTCTTC. This encodes CAISSTASGTRYSYNEQFF.

This chain links TRBV3-1 with TRBJ2-2, with 10 bases identical to TRBD1. V shed 4 bases, J shed 5 bases, and the junction held 4 bases outside the gene matches. CDR1 and CDR2 (germline): LGHDT, YNNKEL (reference sequence). This CDR3 is built from 15 residues. The CDR3 DNA is TGTGCCAGCAGCCCCTCGGGACAGGGGACCGGGGAGCTGTTTTTT. Amino acids: CASSPSGQGTGELFF.

This clonotype was counted at least ten times. The chain uses TRBV20-1 and TRBJ2-3; TRBD2 matches at 13 bases. J gave up 2 bases and V 5 bases, and 4 bases lay outside the gene matches. Germline CDR1 DFQATT, CDR2 SNEGSKA (reference sequence). This CDR3 contains 15 residues. The DNA for the CDR3 is TGCAGTGCTGCCGGACTAGCGGGGGCCACAGATACGCAGTATTTT. Translating it yields CSAAGLAGATDTQYF.

The chain combines TRBV7-9 with TRBJ2-1; 10 bases align to TRBD2. Trimming at V came to 4 bases and at J to 7 bases, leaving 4 bases not matched to a gene. There are 14 residues in the CDR3. Germline V gene data show CDR1 as SEHNR and CDR2 as FQNEAQ (reference sequence). CDR3 in DNA: TGTGCCAGCAGCTGGACTAGCGGTGAGAATGAGCAGTTCTTC. It specifies CASSWTSGENEQFF.

The chain has TRBV19 and TRBJ2-1, with 8 nucleotides matching TRBD2. The CDR3 length is 14 residues. V lost 8 bases and J lost 6; bases outside the gene matches: 9. The germline V gene has CDR1 LNHDA and CDR2 SQIVND (reference sequence). The CDR3 reads CASVTSGRSNEQFF. The CDR3, as DNA: TGTGCCAGTGTCACTAGCGGACGAAGCAATGAGCAGTTCTTC.

This clonotype was seen a handful of times. The chain links TRBV3-1 to TRBJ1-2, with TRBD1 matching 9 bases. Unmatched junction bases numbered 4, after V lost 4 bases and J lost 4 bases. The CDR3 is 14 residues long. The germline V gene encodes CDR1 LGHDT and CDR2 YNNKEL (reference sequence). CDR3 amino acids: CASSRTGGPYGYTF. In DNA, the CDR3 is TGTGCCAGCAGCCGTACAGGGGGCCCCTATGGCTACACCTTC.

The chain couples TRBV11-2 to TRBJ2-3; no definite D call. The germline CDR1 and CDR2 sequences are SGHAT and FQNNGV. The CDR3 has 16 amino acids. Trimming removed 1 base from V and 1 base from J, with 12 bases in between. CDR3 protein: CASSLGVGYRTDTQYF. For the CDR3, the DNA is TGTGCCAGCAGCTTAGGGGTCGGATACCGCACAGATACGCAGTATTTT.